This T cell receptor beta chain was found in a study of cytomegalovirus exposure and HLA in healthy donors. This CDR3 comprises 14 residues. Germline values: CDR1 SEHNR, CDR2 FQNEAQ (reference sequence). V was cut by 2 bases and J by 6 bases, with 12 bases left in between. The PCR was carried out with 60 Vbeta primers and 13 Jbeta primers. Generated by immunoSEQ multiplex PCR, the TCRdb table keeps only in-frame clones and is missing some. The repertoire holds some 200,000 clones, approximately 83% seen once, with roughly 0.097% in the top ten. The V gene is TRBV7-9, the J gene TRBJ2-3; D unresolved. This TCR was recovered from a boy aged 2 to 9 in good health and CMV-seronegative. Sample: PBMCs. This CDR3 reads CASSLWARPDTQYF. The DNA for the CDR3 is TGTGCCAGCAGCTTATGGGCCAGACCTGATACGCAGTATTTT.